The 14 T cell receptor beta chains presented below share a single source sample, sequenced in a study of blood T cell repertoires in COVID-19. Assay: immunoSEQ multiplex PCR; the TCRdb copy retains only in-frame clones and omits some. The sample lists around 130,000 clones, around 83% occurring once. Sequencing was done on a sample of peripheral blood. The receptors stem from a human donor in a cohort sampled during active COVID-19.

This clone has just one count. V gene TRBV5-1 combines with J gene TRBJ2-3; D is undetermined. The CDR3 spans 11 residues. Per germline, CDR1 SGHRS and CDR2 YFSETQ. With 5 bases removed from V and 2 bases from J, the gap between germline ends came to 3 bases. In DNA, the CDR3 is TGCGCCAGCAGACACACAGATACGCAGTATTTT. Translating it yields CASRHTDTQYF.

J is TRBJ2-7 and V is TRBV27; TRBD1 agrees at 9 bases. CDR1 is MNHEY and CDR2 is SMNVEV in the germline V gene (reference sequence). J gave up 3 bases and V 9 bases, and 6 bases lay outside the gene matches. The CDR3 runs 13 residues. The CDR3: CARGPGQGYEQYF. The DNA of the CDR3 is TGTGCCAGGGGACCGGGACAGGGCTACGAGCAGTACTTC.

V and J are TRBV6-2 or TRBV6-3 and TRBJ2-1; TRBD2 might be the D (5 bases). V lost 6 bases and J lost 8, with 17 bases in between. This CDR3 has 14 amino acids. Germline CDR1 is MNHEY and CDR2 is SVGEGT. Here the CDR3 DNA reads TGTGCCAGCAGCCCTGCGGGTTTGGGCTATGAGCAGTTCTTC. This codes for CASSPAGLGYEQFF.

The chain joins TRBV19 to TRBJ1-1; 8 bases fit TRBD1. The CDR3 sequence is 13 residues long. The V gene's germline CDR1 is LNHDA and CDR2 SQIVND (reference sequence). V was pared by 5 bases and J by 4 bases, with 3 bases of the junction left unmatched. The CDR3 DNA follows: TGTGCCAGTAGTGGCACAGGGGGCACTGAAGCTTTCTTT. As protein: CASSGTGGTEAFF.

The chain employs TRBV6-2 or TRBV6-3 and TRBJ1-1; D remains unclear. Germline assignment: CDR1 MNHEY and CDR2 SVGEGT. The CDR3 runs to 16 residues. V dropped 2 bases and J dropped 0 bases, with 13 bases sitting between them. This CDR3 is CASSYRSGQLNTEAFF. The CDR3 nucleotides are TGTGCCAGCAGTTACCGAAGCGGGCAGCTGAACACTGAAGCTTTCTTT.

This chain uses TRBV7-9 with TRBJ1-1, with TRBD1 as a possible D gene (5 bases). This CDR3 has 15 amino acids. Trimming pared 5 bases from V and 5 bases from J, leaving 18 bases between. CDR1 SEHNR and CDR2 FQNEAQ come from the germline V gene (reference sequence). For the CDR3, the DNA is TGTGCCAGCAGCCTAATGAAGGGGATAGAGACTGAAGCTTTCTTT. Protein product: CASSLMKGIETEAFF. The full variable domain, its missing parts supplied by reference TRBV7-9 and TRBJ1-1, is DTGVSQNPRHKITKRGQNVTFRCDPISEHNRLYWYRQTLGQGPEFLTYFQNEAQLEKSRLLSDRFSAERPKGSFSTLEIQRTEQGDSAMYLCASSLMKGIETEAFFGQGTRLTVV.

This chain uses TRBV6-4 with TRBJ2-6; tentative D call: TRBD2 (6 bases). The CDR3 covers 16 residues. Germline V CDR1 and CDR2: MRHNA, SNTAGT. V dropped 0 bases and J dropped 2 bases, with 8 bases sitting between them. CDR3 sequence (DNA): TGTGCCAGCAGTGACTCAGGCGGGGCTGGGGCCAACGTCCTGACTTTC. It yields the protein CASSDSGGAGANVLTF.

Notes on this clone: Other nucleotide sequences from this sample produce the same CDR3. The V gene is TRBV2, the J gene TRBJ2-3; D is possibly TRBD1 (6 bases). The germline V gene encodes CDR1 SNHLY and CDR2 FYNNEI. V was pared by 3 bases and J by 0 bases, with 10 bases between. The CDR3 is made up of 15 amino acids. The CDR3 region has the DNA TGTGCCAGCAGTGACGGGCAGGGGAGCACAGATACGCAGTATTTT. Residues: CASSDGQGSTDTQYF.

The chain recombines TRBV2 with TRBJ1-2; no clear D. The V gene's germline CDR1 is SNHLY and CDR2 FYNNEI. Deletions cut 0 bases from V and 7 bases from J, with 12 bases between. The CDR3 runs 14 residues. CDR3 loop: CASSEALRESGYTF. CDR3 DNA sequence: TGTGCCAGCAGTGAAGCGCTAAGGGAGAGTGGCTACACCTTC.

This clone came up once. The chain couples TRBV19 to TRBJ1-5; D is possibly TRBD1 (6 bases). The CDR3 covers 15 residues. The V gene lost 4 bases and the J gene lost 3 bases, with 13 bases spanning the gap. CDR1 and CDR2 (germline): LNHDA, SQIVND (reference sequence). The CDR3 coding sequence is TGTGCCAGTAGTAGGGATACAGGGTACAATCAGCCCCAGCATTTT. Its protein is CASSRDTGYNQPQHF.

The chain carries TRBV5-4 and TRBJ2-5, with D possibly matching TRBD2 (6 bases). CDR3 length: 14 residues. V shed 6 bases and J shed 4 bases, with 16 bases lying between them. Germline lookup yields CDR1 SGHNT and CDR2 YYREEE (reference sequence). The CDR3 sequence is CASTGSLDIETQYF. The CDR3 region has the DNA TGTGCCAGCACCGGGAGCCTCGACATAGAGACCCAGTACTTC. Using reference TRBV5-4 and TRBJ2-5 for the parts outside the CDR3, the full variable domain is ETGVTQSPTHLIKTRGQQVTLRCSSQSGHNTVSWYQQALGQGPQFIFQYYREEENGRGNFPPRFSGLQFPNYSSELNVNALELDDSALYLCASTGSLDIETQYFGPGTRLLVL.

The genes are TRBV5-1 and TRBJ1-1; D may be TRBD1 (5 bases). V dropped 1 base and J dropped 8 bases, with 18 bases sitting between them. Per the germline V gene, CDR1 is SGHRS and CDR2 is YFSETQ. This CDR3 contains 15 residues. The chain's CDR3 is CASSLIGAGGGEAFF. CDR3 nucleotides: TGCGCCAGCAGCTTGATTGGGGCTGGGGGAGGCGAAGCTTTCTTT.

V usage is TRBV5-4 and J usage is TRBJ2-7; TRBD2 might be the D (7 bases). Germline V CDR1 and CDR2: SGHNT, YYREEE (reference sequence). The V and J ends lost 3 bases and 2 bases respectively, with 12 bases between them. The CDR3 has 14 residues. The CDR3 sequence: CASSWGGAAYEQYF. CDR3 DNA: TGTGCCAGCAGCTGGGGGGGGGCGGCCTACGAGCAGTACTTC. Together with reference TRBV5-4 and TRBJ2-7, the CDR3 gives the full variable domain: ETGVTQSPTHLIKTRGQQVTLRCSSQSGHNTVSWYQQALGQGPQFIFQYYREEENGRGNFPPRFSGLQFPNYSSELNVNALELDDSALYLCASSWGGAAYEQYFGPGTRLTVT.

V is TRBV6-1 and J is TRBJ1-1; TRBD1 might be the D (6 bases). CDR3 length: 17 residues. With 0 bases removed from V and 0 bases from J, the gap between germline ends came to 14 bases. Germline V lookup: CDR1 MNHNS, CDR2 SASEGT. CDR3 DNA sequence: TGTGCCAGCAGTGAAGCGGGACACGGACTTTTGAACACTGAAGCTTTCTTT. Protein product: CASSEAGHGLLNTEAFF.